This T cell receptor (beta chain) was captured in a study of cytotoxic CD8 clonotypes in ibrutinib-treated CLL. A remark on this clone: The antigen is undetermined.

Repertoires were generated with immunoSEQ multiplex PCR, while TCRdb's copy carries only in-frame clones and drops some. The data show 250,000 to 350,000 clones, approximately 76% seen once. The CDR3 consists of 17 residues. The J segment lost 2 bases and the V segment lost 4 bases, leaving 15 bases of the junction unmatched. CDR1 SQVTM and CDR2 ANQGSEA come from the germline V gene. General observations from the study: Under treatment, the uncommon public clonotypes either contracted or remained stable.

This sequence joins TRBV29-1 and TRBJ2-7; 9 positions match TRBD1. The source of this sequence is a human donor with chronic lymphocytic leukemia. The sample was PBMCs, taken at disease progression, from a patient treated with ibrutinib. The CDR3 region is CSVVALPRDRVAYEQYF. In nucleotides, the CDR3 is TGCAGCGTTGTGGCCCTCCCCCGGGACAGGGTGGCCTACGAGCAGTACTTC.